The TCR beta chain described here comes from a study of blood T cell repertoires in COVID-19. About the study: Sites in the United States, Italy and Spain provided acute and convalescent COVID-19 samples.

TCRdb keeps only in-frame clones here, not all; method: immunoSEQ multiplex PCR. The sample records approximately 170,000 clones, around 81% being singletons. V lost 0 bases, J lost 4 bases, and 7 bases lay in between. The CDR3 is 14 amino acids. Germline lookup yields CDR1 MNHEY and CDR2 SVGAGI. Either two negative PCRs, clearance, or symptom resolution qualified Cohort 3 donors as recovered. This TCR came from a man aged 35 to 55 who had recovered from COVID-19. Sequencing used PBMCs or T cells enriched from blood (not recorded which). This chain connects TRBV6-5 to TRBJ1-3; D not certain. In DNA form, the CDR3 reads TGTGCCAGCAGTTACTCCGTTGAGGGAAACACCATATATTTT. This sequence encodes CASSYSVEGNTIYF.